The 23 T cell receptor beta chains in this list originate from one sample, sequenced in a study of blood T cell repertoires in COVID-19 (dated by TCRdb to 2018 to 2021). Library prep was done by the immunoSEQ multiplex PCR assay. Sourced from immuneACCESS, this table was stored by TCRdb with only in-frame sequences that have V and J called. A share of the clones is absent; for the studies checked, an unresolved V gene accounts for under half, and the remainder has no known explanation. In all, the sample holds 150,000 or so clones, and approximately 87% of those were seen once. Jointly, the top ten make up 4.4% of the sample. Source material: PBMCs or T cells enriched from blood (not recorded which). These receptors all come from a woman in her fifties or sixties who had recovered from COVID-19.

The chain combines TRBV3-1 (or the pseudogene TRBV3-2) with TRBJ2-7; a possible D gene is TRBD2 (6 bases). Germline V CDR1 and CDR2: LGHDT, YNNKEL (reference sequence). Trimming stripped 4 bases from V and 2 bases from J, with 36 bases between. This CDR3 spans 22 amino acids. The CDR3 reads CASSRYGVGRGRATPDTYEQYV. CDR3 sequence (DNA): TGTGCCAGCAGCCGGTACGGGGTCGGGCGGGGAAGGGCGACTCCCGATACCTACGAGCAGTACGTC.

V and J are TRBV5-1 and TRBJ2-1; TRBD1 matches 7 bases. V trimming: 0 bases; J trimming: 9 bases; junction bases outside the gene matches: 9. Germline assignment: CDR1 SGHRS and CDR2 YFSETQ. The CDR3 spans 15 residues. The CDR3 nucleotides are TGCGCCAGCAGCTTGGGGGGACAGATCAAGGGTGAGCAGTTCTTC. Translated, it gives CASSLGGQIKGEQFF.

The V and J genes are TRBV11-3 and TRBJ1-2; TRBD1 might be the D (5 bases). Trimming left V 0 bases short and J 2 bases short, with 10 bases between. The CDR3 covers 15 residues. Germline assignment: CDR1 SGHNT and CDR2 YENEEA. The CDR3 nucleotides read TGTGCCAGCAGCTTAGATGACGCAGGGAACTATGGCTACACCTTC. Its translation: CASSLDDAGNYGYTF.

The DNA of the CDR3 is TGTGCCAGCAGCGTCCGGGACAGGGACGGCTACACCTTC. Residues: CASSVRDRDGYTF. The rearrangement links TRBV7-2 to TRBJ1-2; the match to TRBD1 covers 9 bases. V lost 5 bases and J lost 8; bases outside the gene matches: 6. This CDR3 is built from 13 residues. Germline CDR1 and CDR2: SGHTA and FQGNSA.

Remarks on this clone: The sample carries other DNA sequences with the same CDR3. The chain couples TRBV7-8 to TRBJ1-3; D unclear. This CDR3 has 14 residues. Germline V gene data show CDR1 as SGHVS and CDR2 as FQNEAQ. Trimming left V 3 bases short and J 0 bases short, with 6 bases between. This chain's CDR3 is CASSLSRSGNTIYF. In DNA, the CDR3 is TGTGCCAGCAGCTTGTCCCGCTCTGGAAACACCATATATTTT.

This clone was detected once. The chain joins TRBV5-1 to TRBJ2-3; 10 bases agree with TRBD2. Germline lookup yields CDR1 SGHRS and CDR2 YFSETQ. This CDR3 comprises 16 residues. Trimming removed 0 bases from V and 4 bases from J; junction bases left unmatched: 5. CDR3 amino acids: CASSLVLAGVADTQYF. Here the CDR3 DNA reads TGCGCCAGCAGCTTGGTTCTAGCGGGAGTTGCAGATACGCAGTATTTT.

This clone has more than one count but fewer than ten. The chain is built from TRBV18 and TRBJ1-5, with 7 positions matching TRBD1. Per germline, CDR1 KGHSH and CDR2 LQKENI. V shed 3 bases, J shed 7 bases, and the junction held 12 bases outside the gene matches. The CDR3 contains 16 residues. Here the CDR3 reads CASSPDGNRGWQPQHF. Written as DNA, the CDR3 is TGTGCCAGCTCACCCGACGGGAACAGGGGTTGGCAGCCCCAGCATTTT. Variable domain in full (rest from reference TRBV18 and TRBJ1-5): NAGVMQNPRHLVRRRGQEARLRCSPMKGHSHVYWYRQLPEEGLKFMVYLQKENIIDESGMPKERFSAEFPKEGPSILRIQQVVRGDSAAYFCASSPDGNRGWQPQHFGDGTRLSIL.

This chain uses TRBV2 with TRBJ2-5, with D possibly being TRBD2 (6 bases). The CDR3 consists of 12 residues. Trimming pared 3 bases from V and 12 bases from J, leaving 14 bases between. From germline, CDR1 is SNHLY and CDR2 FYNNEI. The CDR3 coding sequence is TGTGCCAGCAGTGAGGGGGGTCGGAAGAAGTACTTC. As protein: CASSEGGRKKYF.

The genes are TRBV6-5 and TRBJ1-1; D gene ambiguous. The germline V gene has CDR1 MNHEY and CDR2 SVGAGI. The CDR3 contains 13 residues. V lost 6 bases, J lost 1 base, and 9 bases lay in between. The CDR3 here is CASRLSGNTEAFF. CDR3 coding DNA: TGTGCCAGCAGACTGTCGGGGAACACTGAAGCTTTCTTT.

DNA for the CDR3: TGTGCCAGCAGACTACAGGGCTGGGGTGAAGCTTTCTTT. Translation gives CASRLQGWGEAFF. The chain is built from TRBV27 and TRBJ1-1, with D maybe TRBD1 (6 bases). Trimming left V 6 bases short and J 7 bases short, with 15 bases between. CDR1 is MNHEY and CDR2 is SMNVEV in the germline V gene (reference sequence). This CDR3 spans 13 amino acids.

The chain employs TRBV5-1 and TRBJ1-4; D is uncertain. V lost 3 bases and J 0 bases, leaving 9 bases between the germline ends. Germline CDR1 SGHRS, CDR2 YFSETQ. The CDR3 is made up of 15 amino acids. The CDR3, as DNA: TGCGCCAGCAGCTCGCGATCCGCAACTAATGAAAAACTGTTTTTT. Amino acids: CASSSRSATNEKLFF.

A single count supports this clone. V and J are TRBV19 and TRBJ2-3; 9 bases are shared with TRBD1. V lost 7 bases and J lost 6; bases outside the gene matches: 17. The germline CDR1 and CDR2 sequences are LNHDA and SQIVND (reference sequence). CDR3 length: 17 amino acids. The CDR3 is CASKSSPGQGLSDTQYF. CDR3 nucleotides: TGTGCCAGTAAAAGTTCTCCGGGACAGGGTCTTTCGGATACGCAGTATTTT. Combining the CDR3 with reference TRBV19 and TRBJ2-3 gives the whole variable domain DGGITQSPKYLFRKEGQNVTLSCEQNLNHDAMYWYRQDPGQGLRLIYYSQIVNDFQKGDIAEGYSVSREKKESFPLTVTSAQKNPTAFYLCASKSSPGQGLSDTQYFGPGTRLTVL.

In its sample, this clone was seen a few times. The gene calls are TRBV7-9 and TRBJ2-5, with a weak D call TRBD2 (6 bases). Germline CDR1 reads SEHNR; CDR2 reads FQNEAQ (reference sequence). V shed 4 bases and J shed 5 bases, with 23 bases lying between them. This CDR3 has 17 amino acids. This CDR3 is CASSYRRVTGVLETQYF. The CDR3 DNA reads TGTGCCAGCAGCTACCGGCGCGTTACGGGAGTTTTGGAGACCCAGTACTTC.

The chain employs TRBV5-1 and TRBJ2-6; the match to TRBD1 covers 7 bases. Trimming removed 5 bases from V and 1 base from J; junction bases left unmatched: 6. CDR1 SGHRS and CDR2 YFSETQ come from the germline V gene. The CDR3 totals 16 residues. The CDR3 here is CASRDLTGSGANVLTF. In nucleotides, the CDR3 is TGCGCCAGCAGGGATTTGACAGGGTCTGGGGCCAACGTCCTGACTTTC.

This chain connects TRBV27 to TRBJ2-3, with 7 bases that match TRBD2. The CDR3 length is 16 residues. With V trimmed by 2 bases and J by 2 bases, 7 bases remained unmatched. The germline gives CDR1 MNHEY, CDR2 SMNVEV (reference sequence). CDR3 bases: TGTGCCAGCAGTTTACGCGAAGCGGGGCACACAGATACGCAGTATTTT. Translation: CASSLREAGHTDTQYF.

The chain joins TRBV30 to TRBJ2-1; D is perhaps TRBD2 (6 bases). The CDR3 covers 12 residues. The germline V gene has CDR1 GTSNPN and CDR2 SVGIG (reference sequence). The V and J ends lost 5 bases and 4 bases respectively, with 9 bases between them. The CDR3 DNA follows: TGTGCCTGGGACGGGACTTACAATGAGCAGTTCTTC. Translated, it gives CAWDGTYNEQFF.

The CDR3 here is CTSSRCGNPSYEQYV. The CDR3, as DNA: TGCACCAGCAGCCGTTGCGGGAACCCCTCCTACGAGCAGTACGTC. The gene calls are TRBV1 and TRBJ2-7; no DNA check was done on the table's D call, TRBD2. TRBV1 is a known pseudogene. This CDR3 spans 15 amino acids.

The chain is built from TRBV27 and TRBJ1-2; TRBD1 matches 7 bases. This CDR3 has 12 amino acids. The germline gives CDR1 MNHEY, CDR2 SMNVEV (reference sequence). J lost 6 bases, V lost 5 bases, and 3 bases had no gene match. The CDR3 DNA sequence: TGTGCCAGCAGTCGGACAGGAGATGGCTACACCTTC. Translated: CASSRTGDGYTF.

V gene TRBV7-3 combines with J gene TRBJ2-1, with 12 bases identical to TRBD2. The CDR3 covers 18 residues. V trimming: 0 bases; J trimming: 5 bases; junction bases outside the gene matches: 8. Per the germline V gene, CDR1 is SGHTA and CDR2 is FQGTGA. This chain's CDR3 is CASSLTARLAGANNEQFF. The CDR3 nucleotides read TGTGCCAGCAGCTTAACGGCGCGACTAGCGGGGGCTAACAATGAGCAGTTCTTC.

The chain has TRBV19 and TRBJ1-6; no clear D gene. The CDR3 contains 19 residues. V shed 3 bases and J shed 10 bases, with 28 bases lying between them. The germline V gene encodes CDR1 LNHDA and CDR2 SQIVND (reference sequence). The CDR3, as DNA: TGTGCCAGTAGTATGCGGGATGGGTCACGGGGAAGACAAGGCTCACCCCTCCACTTT. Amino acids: CASSMRDGSRGRQGSPLHF.

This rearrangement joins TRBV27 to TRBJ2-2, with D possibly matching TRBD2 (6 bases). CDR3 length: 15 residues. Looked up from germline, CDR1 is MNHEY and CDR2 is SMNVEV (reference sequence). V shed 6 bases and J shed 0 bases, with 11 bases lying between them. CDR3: CASSRDLSNTGELFF. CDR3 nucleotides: TGTGCCAGCAGCCGGGACTTATCGAACACCGGGGAGCTGTTTTTT.

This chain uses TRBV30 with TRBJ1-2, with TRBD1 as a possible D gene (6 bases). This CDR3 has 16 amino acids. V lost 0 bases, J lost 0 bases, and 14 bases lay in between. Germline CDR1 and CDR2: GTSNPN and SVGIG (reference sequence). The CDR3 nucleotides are TGTGCCTGGAGTGTACGGGGGGGCCGAGCTAACTATGGCTACACCTTC. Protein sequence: CAWSVRGGRANYGYTF. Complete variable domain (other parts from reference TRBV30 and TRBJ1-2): SQTIHQWPATLVQPVGSPLSLECTVEGTSNPNLYWYRQAAGRGLQLLFYSVGIGQISSEVPQNLSASRPQDRQFILSSKKLLLSDSGFYLCAWSVRGGRANYGYTFGSGTRLTVV.

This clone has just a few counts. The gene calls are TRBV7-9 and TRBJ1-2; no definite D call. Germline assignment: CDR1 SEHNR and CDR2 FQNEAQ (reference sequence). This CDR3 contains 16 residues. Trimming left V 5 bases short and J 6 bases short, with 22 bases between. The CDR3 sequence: CASSQNNPPAGNGYTF. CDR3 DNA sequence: TGTGCCAGCAGCCAAAATAATCCCCCCGCGGGGAATGGCTACACCTTC.